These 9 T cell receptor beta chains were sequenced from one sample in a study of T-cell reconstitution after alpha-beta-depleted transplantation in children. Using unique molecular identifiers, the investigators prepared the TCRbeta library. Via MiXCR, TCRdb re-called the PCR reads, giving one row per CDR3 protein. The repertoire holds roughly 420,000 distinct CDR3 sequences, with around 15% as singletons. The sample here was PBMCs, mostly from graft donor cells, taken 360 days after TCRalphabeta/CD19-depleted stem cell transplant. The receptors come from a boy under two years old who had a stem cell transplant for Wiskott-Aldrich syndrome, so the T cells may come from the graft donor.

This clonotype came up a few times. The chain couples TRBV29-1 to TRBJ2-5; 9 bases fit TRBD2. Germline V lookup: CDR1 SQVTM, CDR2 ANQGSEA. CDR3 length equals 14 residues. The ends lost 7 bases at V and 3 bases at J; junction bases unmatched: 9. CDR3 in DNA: TGCAGCGCTTTTAAGCGGGGGGCGGAAGAGACCCAGTACTTC. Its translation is CSAFKRGAEETQYF.

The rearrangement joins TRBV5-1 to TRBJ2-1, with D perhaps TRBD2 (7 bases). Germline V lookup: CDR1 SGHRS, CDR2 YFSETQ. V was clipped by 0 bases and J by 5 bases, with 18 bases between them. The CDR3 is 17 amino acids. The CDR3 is CASSLALTGRGHNEQFF. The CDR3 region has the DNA TGCGCCAGCAGCTTGGCCCTCACAGGGAGGGGACACAATGAGCAGTTCTTC. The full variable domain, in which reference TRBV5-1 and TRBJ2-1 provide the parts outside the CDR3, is KAGVTQTPRYLIKTRGQQVTLSCSPISGHRSVSWYQQTPGQGLQFLFEYFSETQRNKGNFPGRFSGRQFSNSRSEMNVSTLELGDSALYLCASSLALTGRGHNEQFFGPGTRLTVL.

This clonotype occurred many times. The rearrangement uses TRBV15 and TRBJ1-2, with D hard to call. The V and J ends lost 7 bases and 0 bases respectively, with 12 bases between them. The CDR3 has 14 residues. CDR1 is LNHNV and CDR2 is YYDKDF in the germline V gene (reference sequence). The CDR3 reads CATKAGGANYGYTF. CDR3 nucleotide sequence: TGTGCCACCAAGGCAGGCGGAGCTAACTATGGCTACACCTTC.

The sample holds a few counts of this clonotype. The DNA for the CDR3 is TGTGCCAGCAGTTTTGCAGGGTTAGAGCAGTACTTC. Translated: CASSFAGLEQYF. This chain links TRBV27 with TRBJ2-7; D may be TRBD1 (5 bases). Trimming removed 3 bases at V and 7 bases at J, with 10 bases between. This CDR3 has 12 residues. Germline assignment: CDR1 MNHEY and CDR2 SMNVEV (reference sequence).

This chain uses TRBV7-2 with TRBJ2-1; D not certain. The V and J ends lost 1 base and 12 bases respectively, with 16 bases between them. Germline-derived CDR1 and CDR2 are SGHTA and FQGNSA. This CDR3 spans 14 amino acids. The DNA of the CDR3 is TGTGCCAGCAGCTTAGGTACCTCTGTGTCGGGGCAGTTCTTC. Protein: CASSLGTSVSGQFF. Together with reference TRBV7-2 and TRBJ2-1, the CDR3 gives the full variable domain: GAGVSQSPSNKVTEKGKDVELRCDPISGHTALYWYRQSLGQGLEFLIYFQGNSAPDKSGLPSDRFSAERTGGSVSTLTIQRTQQEDSAVYLCASSLGTSVSGQFFGPGTRLTVL.

The CDR3 here is CASSYSGGSYNEQFF. CDR3 bases: TGTGCCAGCAGTTACTCTGGCGGGAGCTACAATGAGCAGTTCTTC. This chain links TRBV6-5 with TRBJ2-1, with 7 nucleotides matching TRBD2. The CDR3 loop spans 15 amino acids. V was clipped by 0 bases and J by 3 bases; unmatched bases: 2. Germline values: CDR1 MNHEY, CDR2 SVGAGI.

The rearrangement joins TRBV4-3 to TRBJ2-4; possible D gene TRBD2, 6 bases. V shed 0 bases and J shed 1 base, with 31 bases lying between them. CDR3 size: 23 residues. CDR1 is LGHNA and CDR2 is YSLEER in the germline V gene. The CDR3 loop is CASSQEPITWTSTRRWAKNIQYF. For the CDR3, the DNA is TGCGCCAGCAGCCAAGAACCGATAACCTGGACATCGACTAGAAGGTGGGCCAAAAACATTCAGTACTTC.

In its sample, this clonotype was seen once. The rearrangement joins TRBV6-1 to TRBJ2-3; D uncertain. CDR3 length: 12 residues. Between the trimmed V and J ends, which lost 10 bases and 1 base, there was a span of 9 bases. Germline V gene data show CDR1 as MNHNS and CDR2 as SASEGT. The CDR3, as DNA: TGTGCCACTCAATACGGCACAGATACGCAGTATTTT. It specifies CATQYGTDTQYF.

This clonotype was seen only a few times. CDR3 bases: TGTGCCAGCTCACCATTCAATACAGGGGTCTACGAGCAGTACTTC. Translated, it gives CASSPFNTGVYEQYF. The J gene is TRBJ2-7, the V gene TRBV18; 7 nucleotides align to TRBD1. Germline assignment: CDR1 KGHSH and CDR2 LQKENI. Trimming took 2 bases from V and 3 from J; bases not matched to a gene: 7. The CDR3 extends over 15 amino acids.